This TCR beta chain derives from a study of graft-versus-host responses after intestinal transplantation. For the study at large: Every one of the recipients received anti-thymocyte globulin induction and afterwards took tacrolimus and steroids for approximately three years.

Turning to this clone: Its antigen is still unknown.

Here immunoSEQ multiplex PCR was the method, and the copy in TCRdb shows in-frame clones only, minus some. This repertoire shows roughly 90,000 clones, 88% found once; its top ten account for about 0.27%. CDR3 size: 16 residues. In germline, CDR1 is MNHNY, CDR2 SVGAGI (reference sequence). V shed 7 bases and J 8 bases; nucleotides not matched to a gene: 18. This sample comprised unstimulated CD4+ T cells sorted from spleen or lymph node cells, obtained before transplant. The chain employs TRBV6-6 and TRBJ1-2, with 8 positions matching TRBD1. The clonotype was recovered from a human donor who was the organ donor for an intestinal transplant. Written as DNA, the CDR3 is TGTGCCAGCACCAAGACCCACAGGGGGGGCCGTGAGGGCTACACCTTC. Encoded protein: CASTKTHRGGREGYTF.